What follows describes a single T cell receptor beta chain. Trimming cost V 5 bases and J 2 bases; bases outside gene matches: 11. The CDR3 sequence is 16 residues long. CDR1 and CDR2 from the germline V gene are MDHEN and SYDVKM. This sample is part of a study of shared clonotypes between healthy human individuals. Method: immunoSEQ multiplex PCR; TCRdb's copy keeps in-frame clones and lacks some. This table holds about 600,000 clones, roughly 97% found once. This TCR was sampled from a woman aged 25-40 years in good health. This chain links TRBV28 with TRBJ1-2; 7 bases map to TRBD1. Specimen: naive CD4+ T cells sorted from blood. Subset: CD45RA+ positively selected. In DNA form, the CDR3 reads TGTGCCAGCAGTCTATACCTCCAGGGGGGAAACTATGGCTACACCTTC. It encodes CASSLYLQGGNYGYTF.